The 14 T cell receptor beta chains listed next were all sequenced from one sample in a study of blood T cell repertoires in COVID-19 (dated by TCRdb to the early 2020s). The library relied on the immunoSEQ multiplex PCR assay. The immuneACCESS repertoire file appears here via TCRdb, limited to in-frame rearrangements. These files lack a portion of the clones; in checked studies, under half of the deficit traces to unresolved V genes, and the cause of the others is not known. The sample includes approximately 270,000 clones, with approximately 83% observed a single time. The ten largest clones add up to 1.5% to 2% of the sample. The sample was PBMCs or T cells enriched from blood (not recorded which). These receptors came from a woman between 45 and 65 years old who had recovered from COVID-19.

V is TRBV5-4 and J is TRBJ1-2; D is undetermined. Trimming took off 6 bases at V and 4 bases at J, with 16 bases between the two ends. Germline V gene sequence: CDR1 SGHNT, CDR2 YYREEE (reference sequence). There are 14 residues in the CDR3. CDR3 residues: CASNSGGAGYGYTF. CDR3 DNA sequence: TGTGCCAGCAATTCTGGAGGTGCTGGCTATGGCTACACCTTC.

The rearrangement uses TRBV5-6 and TRBJ2-3; 7 bases fit TRBD1. The CDR3 has 15 amino acids. With V trimmed by 4 bases and J by 2 bases, 7 bases remained unmatched. Germline V gene lookup returns CDR1 SGHDT and CDR2 YYEEEE. CDR3: CASSPQGTITDTQYF. Written as DNA, the CDR3 is TGTGCCAGCAGCCCACAGGGGACGATCACAGATACGCAGTATTTT.

This chain joins TRBV6-1 and TRBJ2-7; 11 bases fit TRBD2. Germline V gives CDR1 MNHNS, CDR2 SASEGT. CDR3 length: 16 amino acids. Trimming removed 1 base from V and 1 base from J; junction bases left unmatched: 3. The CDR3 loop is CASSEVTSGGSYEQYF. CDR3 bases: TGTGCCAGCAGTGAAGTTACTAGCGGGGGTTCCTACGAGCAGTACTTC.

The gene calls are TRBV2 and TRBJ2-2; D not certain. Trimming shortened V by 6 bases and J by 6 bases, and 8 bases separated the two germline ends. CDR1 and CDR2 (germline): SNHLY, FYNNEI. The length of the CDR3 is 12 residues. CDR3 nucleotides: TGTGCCAGCAGACCCGGTCCCGGGGAGCTGTTTTTT. Protein product: CASRPGPGELFF.

The chain joins TRBV27 to TRBJ1-5; a possible D gene is TRBD1 (6 bases). There are 17 residues in the CDR3. Trimming pared 0 bases from V and 0 bases from J, leaving 12 bases between. Germline values: CDR1 MNHEY, CDR2 SMNVEV (reference sequence). As DNA, the CDR3 is TGTGCCAGCAGTTTATCAGGACAGCCCTATAGCAATCAGCCCCAGCATTTT. Encoded protein: CASSLSGQPYSNQPQHF.

The chain links TRBV12-3 or TRBV12-4 to TRBJ2-1; no clear D. V lost 5 bases and J lost 9, with 5 bases in between. The CDR3 length is 10 residues. CDR3 residues: CASSLSEQFF. CDR3 DNA sequence: TGTGCCAGCAGTCTAAGTGAGCAGTTCTTC.

This clone was picked up a small number of times. The V gene is TRBV5-5, the J gene TRBJ1-6; 7 bases fit TRBD1. Germline loops: CDR1 SGHKS, CDR2 YYEKEE (reference sequence). The CDR3 runs 13 residues. V shed 4 bases and J 10 bases; nucleotides not matched to a gene: 5. The CDR3 DNA reads TGTGCCAGCAGCCAGACAGGGAACTCACCCCTCCACTTT. Translated, it gives CASSQTGNSPLHF.

The chain combines TRBV5-1 with TRBJ2-2; D is undetermined. Trimming took off 1 base at V and 6 bases at J, with 10 bases between the two ends. Germline V lookup: CDR1 SGHRS, CDR2 YFSETQ. The CDR3 totals 14 residues. The CDR3 DNA reads as TGCGCCAGCAGCTTGTCTACGGTCCCCGGGGAGCTGTTTTTT. It specifies CASSLSTVPGELFF.

V usage is TRBV10-3 and J usage is TRBJ1-4; 10 bases map to TRBD1. Per the germline V gene, CDR1 is ENHRY and CDR2 is SYGVKD. V lost 5 bases, J lost 4 bases, and 4 bases stayed unmatched. The CDR3 covers 15 residues. CDR3 in DNA: TGTGCCATCAGTAGAGGGACAGGGGATAATGAAAAACTGTTTTTT. This sequence encodes CAISRGTGDNEKLFF.

The chain links TRBV10-3 to TRBJ2-7, with D unresolved. V lost 3 bases and J 2 bases, leaving 11 bases between the germline ends. This CDR3 region has 14 residues. CDR1 ENHRY and CDR2 SYGVKD come from the germline V gene. The CDR3 spells CAISDSVDTYEQYF. The CDR3 DNA is TGTGCCATCAGTGATTCGGTAGACACCTACGAGCAGTACTTC.

The chain carries TRBV3-1 (or the pseudogene TRBV3-2) and TRBJ2-5; 7 bases align to TRBD1. The CDR3 length is 14 residues. V shed 6 bases, J shed 2 bases, and the junction held 6 bases outside the gene matches. Germline values: CDR1 LGHDT, CDR2 YNNKEL (reference sequence). The CDR3 DNA reads TGTGCCAGCAGTCGCCGGGACAGTCAAGAGACCCAGTACTTC. This codes for CASSRRDSQETQYF.

The chain couples TRBV7-9 to TRBJ1-2; D ambiguous. Germline V lookup: CDR1 SEHNR, CDR2 FQNEAQ (reference sequence). Trimming removed 5 bases at V and 4 bases at J, with 14 bases between. The length of the CDR3 is 14 residues. The CDR3 is CASSNTAGTYGYTF. The CDR3 nucleotides read TGTGCCAGCAGCAACACGGCAGGAACCTATGGCTACACCTTC.

The chain couples TRBV2 to TRBJ2-7; 9 bases are a match to TRBD2. The junction had 24 bases not matched to a gene; V was cut back by 6 bases and J by 6 bases. Germline V gene data show CDR1 as SNHLY and CDR2 as FYNNEI. This CDR3 has 19 amino acids. In DNA, the CDR3 is TGTGCCAGCAGCCCCGAGGCGGGAGGGCCCCCTCCCTTTTCGTCCGAGCAGTACTTC. This encodes CASSPEAGGPPPFSSEQYF.

The rearrangement joins TRBV10-3 to TRBJ1-1; 12 bases agree with TRBD1. The J segment lost 1 base and the V segment lost 8 bases, leaving 2 bases of the junction unmatched. The V gene's germline CDR1 is ENHRY and CDR2 SYGVKD. The CDR3 has 14 residues. CDR3 bases: TGTGCCATCGGGGGACAGGGGGCGAACACTGAAGCTTTCTTT. This translates into CAIGGQGANTEAFF.